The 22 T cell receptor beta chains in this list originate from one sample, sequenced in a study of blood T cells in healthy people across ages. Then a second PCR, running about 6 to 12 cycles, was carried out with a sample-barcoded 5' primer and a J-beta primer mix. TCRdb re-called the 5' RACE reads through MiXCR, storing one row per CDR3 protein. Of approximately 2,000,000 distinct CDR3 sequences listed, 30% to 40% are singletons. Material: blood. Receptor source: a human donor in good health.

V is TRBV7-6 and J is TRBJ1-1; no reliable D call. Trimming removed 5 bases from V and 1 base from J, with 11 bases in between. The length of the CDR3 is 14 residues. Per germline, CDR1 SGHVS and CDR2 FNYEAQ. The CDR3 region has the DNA TGTGCCAGCAGCCCGGACTTACCGAACACTGAAGCTTTCTTT. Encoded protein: CASSPDLPNTEAFF.

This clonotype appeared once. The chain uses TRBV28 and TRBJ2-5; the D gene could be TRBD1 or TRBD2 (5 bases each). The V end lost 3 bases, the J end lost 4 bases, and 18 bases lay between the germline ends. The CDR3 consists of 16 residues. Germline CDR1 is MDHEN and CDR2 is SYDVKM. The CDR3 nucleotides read TGTGCCAGCAGTTTGTCGCCCGGGACGAGCTTAGAGACCCAGTACTTC. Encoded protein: CASSLSPGTSLETQYF.

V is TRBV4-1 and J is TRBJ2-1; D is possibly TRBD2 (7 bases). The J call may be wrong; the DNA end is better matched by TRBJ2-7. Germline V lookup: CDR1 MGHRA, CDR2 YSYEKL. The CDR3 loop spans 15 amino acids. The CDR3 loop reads CASSQVGGASNEQYF. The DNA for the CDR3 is TGCGCCAGCAGCCAAGTTGGGGGGGCATCCAATGAGCAGTACTTC.

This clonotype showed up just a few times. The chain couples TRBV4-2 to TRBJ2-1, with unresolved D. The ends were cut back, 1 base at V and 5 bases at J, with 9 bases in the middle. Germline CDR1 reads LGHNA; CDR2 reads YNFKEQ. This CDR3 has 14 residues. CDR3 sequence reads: CASSQVLPNNEQFF. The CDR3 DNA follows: TGTGCCAGCAGCCAAGTCCTCCCAAACAATGAGCAGTTCTTC.

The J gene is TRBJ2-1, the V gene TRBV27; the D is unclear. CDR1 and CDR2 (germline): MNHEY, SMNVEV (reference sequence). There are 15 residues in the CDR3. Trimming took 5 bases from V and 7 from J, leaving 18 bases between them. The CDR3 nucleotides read TGTGCCAGCAGTGTCGTAACAGCACCGCCAAATGAGCAGTTCTTC. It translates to CASSVVTAPPNEQFF.

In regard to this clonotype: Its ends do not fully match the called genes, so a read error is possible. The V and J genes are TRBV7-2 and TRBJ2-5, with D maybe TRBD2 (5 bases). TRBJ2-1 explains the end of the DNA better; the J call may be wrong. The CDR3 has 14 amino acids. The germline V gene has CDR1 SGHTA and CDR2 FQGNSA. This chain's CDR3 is CASSLASRQETQFF. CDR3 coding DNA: TGCGCCAGCAGCTTAGCGTCCAGGCAAGAGACCCAGTTCTTC.

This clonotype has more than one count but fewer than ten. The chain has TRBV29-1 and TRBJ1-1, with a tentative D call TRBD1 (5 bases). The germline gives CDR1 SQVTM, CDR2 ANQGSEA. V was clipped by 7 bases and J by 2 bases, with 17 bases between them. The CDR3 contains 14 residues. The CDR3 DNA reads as TGCAGCGCCGTACTTGACAGAGCAAACACTGAAGCTTTCTTT. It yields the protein CSAVLDRANTEAFF. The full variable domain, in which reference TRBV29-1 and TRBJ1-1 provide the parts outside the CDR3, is SAVISQKPSRDICQRGTSLTIQCQVDSQVTMMFWYRQQPGQSLTLIATANQGSEATYESGFVIDKFPISRPNLTFSTLTVSNMSPEDSSIYLCSAVLDRANTEAFFGQGTRLTVV.

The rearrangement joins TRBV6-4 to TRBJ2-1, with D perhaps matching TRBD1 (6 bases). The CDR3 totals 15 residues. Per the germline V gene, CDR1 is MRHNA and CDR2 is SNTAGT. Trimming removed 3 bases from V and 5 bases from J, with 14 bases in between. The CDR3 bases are TGTGCCAGCAGTGATGCAGGGGACCCCAACAATGAGCAGTTCTTC. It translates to CASSDAGDPNNEQFF.

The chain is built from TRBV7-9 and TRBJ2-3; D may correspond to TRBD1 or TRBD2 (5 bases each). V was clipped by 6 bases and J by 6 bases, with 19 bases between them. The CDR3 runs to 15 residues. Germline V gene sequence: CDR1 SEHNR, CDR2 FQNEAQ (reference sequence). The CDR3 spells CASSTRDGPGDTQYF. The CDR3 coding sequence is TGTGCCAGCAGTACCCGGGACGGACCAGGGGATACGCAGTATTTT. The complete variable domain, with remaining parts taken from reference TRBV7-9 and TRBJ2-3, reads DTGVSQNPRHKITKRGQNVTFRCDPISEHNRLYWYRQTLGQGPEFLTYFQNEAQLEKSRLLSDRFSAERPKGSFSTLEIQRTEQGDSAMYLCASSTRDGPGDTQYFGPGTRLTVL.

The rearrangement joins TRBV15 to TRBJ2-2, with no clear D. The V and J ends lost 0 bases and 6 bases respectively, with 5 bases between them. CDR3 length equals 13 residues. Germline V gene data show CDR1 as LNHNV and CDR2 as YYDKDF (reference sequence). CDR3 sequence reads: CATSRDRPGELFF. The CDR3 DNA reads TGTGCCACCAGCAGAGATCGGCCCGGGGAGCTGTTTTTT.

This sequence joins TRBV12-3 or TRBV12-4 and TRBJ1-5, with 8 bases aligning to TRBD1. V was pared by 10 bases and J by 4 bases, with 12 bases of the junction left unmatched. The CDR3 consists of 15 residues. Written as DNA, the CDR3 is TGTGCCACCAGGAAAGGACAGGGCTTAAATCAGCCCCAGCATTTT. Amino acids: CATRKGQGLNQPQHF.

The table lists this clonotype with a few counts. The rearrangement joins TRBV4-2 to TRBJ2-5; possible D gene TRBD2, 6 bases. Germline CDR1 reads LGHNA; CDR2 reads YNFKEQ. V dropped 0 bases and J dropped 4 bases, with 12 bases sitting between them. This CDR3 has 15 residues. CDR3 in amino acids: CASSQDRAGPETQYF. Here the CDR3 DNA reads TGTGCCAGCAGCCAAGATAGAGCGGGTCCAGAGACCCAGTACTTC.

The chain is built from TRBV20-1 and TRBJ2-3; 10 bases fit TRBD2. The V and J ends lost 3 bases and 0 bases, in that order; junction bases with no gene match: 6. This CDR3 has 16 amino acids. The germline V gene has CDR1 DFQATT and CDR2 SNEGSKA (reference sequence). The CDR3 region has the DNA TGCAGTGCTAGTTATAGCGGGGGGCCGAGCACAGATACGCAGTATTTT. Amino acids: CSASYSGGPSTDTQYF.

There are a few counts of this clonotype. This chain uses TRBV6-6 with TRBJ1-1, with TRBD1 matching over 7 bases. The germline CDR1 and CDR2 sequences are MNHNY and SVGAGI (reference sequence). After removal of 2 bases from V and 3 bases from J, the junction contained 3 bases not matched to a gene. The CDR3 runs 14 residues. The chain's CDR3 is CASSYGTVDTEAFF. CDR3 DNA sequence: TGTGCCAGCAGTTACGGGACAGTCGACACTGAAGCTTTCTTT.

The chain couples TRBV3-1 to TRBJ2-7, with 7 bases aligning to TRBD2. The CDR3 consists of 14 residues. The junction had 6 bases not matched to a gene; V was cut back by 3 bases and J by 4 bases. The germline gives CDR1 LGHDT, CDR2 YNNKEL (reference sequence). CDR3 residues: CASSHSSGAYEQYF. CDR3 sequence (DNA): TGTGCCAGCAGCCATTCTAGCGGAGCTTACGAGCAGTACTTC.

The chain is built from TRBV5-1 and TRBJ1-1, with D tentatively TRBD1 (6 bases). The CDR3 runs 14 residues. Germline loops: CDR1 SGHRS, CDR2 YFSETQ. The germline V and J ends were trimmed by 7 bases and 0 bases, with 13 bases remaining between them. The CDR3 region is CASRRDIMNTEAFF. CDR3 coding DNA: TGCGCCAGCCGCCGGGACATAATGAACACTGAAGCTTTCTTT.

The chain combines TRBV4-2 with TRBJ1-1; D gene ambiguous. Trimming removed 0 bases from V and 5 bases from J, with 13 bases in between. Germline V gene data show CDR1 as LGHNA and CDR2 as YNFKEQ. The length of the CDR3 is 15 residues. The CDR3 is CASSQDAGSETEAFF. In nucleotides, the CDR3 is TGTGCCAGCAGCCAAGATGCAGGTTCGGAGACTGAAGCTTTCTTT.

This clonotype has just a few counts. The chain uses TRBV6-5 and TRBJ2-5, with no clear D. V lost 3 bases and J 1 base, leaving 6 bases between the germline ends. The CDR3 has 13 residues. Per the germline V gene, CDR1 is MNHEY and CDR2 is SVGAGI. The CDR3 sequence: CASSYDPQETQYF. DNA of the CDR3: TGTGCCAGCAGTTATGACCCCCAAGAGACCCAGTACTTC.

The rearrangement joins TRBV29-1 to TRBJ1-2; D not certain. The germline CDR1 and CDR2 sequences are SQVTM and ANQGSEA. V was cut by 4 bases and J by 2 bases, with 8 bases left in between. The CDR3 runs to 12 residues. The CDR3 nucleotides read TGCAGCGTTGTTCACCGAAACTATGGCTACACCTTC. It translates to CSVVHRNYGYTF.

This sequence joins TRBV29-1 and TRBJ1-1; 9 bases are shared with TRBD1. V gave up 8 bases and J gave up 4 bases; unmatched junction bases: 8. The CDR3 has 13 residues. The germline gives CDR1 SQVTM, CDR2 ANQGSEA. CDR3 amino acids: CSSQQGAGTEAFF. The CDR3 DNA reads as TGCAGCTCCCAACAGGGGGCTGGCACTGAAGCTTTCTTT.

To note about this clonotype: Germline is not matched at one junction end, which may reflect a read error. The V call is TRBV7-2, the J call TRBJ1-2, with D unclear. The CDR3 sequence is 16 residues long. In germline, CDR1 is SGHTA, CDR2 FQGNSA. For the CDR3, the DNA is TGTGCCAGCAGCTTACGGTCAAGACCCGCTAACTATGGCCACACCTTC. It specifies CASSLRSRPANYGHTF.

The CDR3 region is CASSPPGLIITKQYF. The CDR3 bases are TGTGCCAGCAGCCCACCGGGACTAATTATTACGAAGCAGTACTTC. The chain uses TRBV7-2 and TRBJ2-5; the match to TRBD2 covers 7 bases. The trim removed 5 bases at V and 11 bases at J, leaving 17 bases unmatched. The CDR3 totals 15 residues. In germline, CDR1 is SGHTA, CDR2 FQGNSA.